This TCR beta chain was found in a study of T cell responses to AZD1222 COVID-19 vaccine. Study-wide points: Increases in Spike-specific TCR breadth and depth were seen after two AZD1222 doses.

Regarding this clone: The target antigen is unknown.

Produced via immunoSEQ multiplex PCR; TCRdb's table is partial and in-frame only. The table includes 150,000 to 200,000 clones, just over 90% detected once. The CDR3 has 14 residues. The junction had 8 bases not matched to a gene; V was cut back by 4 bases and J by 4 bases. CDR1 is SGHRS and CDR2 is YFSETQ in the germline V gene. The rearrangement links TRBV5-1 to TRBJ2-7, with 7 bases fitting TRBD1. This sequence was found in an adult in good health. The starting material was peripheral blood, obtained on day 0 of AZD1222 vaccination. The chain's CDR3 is CASSPGTVFYEQYF. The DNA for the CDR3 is TGCGCCAGCAGCCCCGGGACAGTGTTTTACGAGCAGTACTTC. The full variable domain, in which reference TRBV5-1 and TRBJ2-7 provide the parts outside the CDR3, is KAGVTQTPRYLIKTRGQQVTLSCSPISGHRSVSWYQQTPGQGLQFLFEYFSETQRNKGNFPGRFSGRQFSNSRSEMNVSTLELGDSALYLCASSPGTVFYEQYFGPGTRLTVT.